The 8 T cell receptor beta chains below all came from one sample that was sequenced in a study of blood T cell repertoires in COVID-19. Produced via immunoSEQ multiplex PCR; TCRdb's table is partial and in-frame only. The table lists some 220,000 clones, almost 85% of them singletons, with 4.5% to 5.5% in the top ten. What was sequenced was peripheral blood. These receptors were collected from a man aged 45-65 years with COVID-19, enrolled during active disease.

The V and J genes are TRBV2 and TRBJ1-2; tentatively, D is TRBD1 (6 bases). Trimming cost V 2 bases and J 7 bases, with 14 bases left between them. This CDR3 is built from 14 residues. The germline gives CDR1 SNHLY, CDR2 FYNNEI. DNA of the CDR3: TGTGCCAGCAGTGAATATGGCAGGGGATCTGGCTACACCTTC. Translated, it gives CASSEYGRGSGYTF. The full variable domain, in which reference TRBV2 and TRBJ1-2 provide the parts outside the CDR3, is EPEVTQTPSHQVTQMGQEVILRCVPISNHLYFYWYRQILGQKVEFLVSFYNNEISEKSEIFDDQFSVERPDGSNFTLKIRSTKLEDSAMYFCASSEYGRGSGYTFGSGTRLTVV.

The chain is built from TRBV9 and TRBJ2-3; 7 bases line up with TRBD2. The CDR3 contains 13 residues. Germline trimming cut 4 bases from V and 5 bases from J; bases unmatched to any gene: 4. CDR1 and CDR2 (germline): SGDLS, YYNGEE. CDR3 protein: CASSFTGGDTQYF. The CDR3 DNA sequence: TGTGCCAGCAGCTTTACGGGGGGAGATACGCAGTATTTT.

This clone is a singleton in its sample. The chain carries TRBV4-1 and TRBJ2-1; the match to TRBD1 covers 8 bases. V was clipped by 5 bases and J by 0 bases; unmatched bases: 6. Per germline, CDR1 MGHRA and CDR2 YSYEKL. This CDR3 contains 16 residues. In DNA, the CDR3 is TGCGCCAGCAGCGACAGGGGTCCGAGCTCCTACAATGAGCAGTTCTTC. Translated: CASSDRGPSSYNEQFF.

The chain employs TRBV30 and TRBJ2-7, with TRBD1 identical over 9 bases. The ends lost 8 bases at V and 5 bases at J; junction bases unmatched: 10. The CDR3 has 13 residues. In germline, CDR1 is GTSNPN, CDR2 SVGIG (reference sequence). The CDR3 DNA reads TGTGCCACAGACAGGGGGTATTGGGACGAGCAGTACTTC. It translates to CATDRGYWDEQYF.

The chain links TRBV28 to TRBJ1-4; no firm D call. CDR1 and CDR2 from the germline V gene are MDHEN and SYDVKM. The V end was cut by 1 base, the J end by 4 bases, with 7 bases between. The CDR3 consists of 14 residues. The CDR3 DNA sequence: TGTGCCAGCAGTTTATTCGGAGGTAATGAAAAACTGTTTTTT. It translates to CASSLFGGNEKLFF. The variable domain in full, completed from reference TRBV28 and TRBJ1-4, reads DVKVTQSSRYLVKRTGEKVFLECVQDMDHENMFWYRQDPGLGLRLIYFSYDVKMKEKGDIPEGYSVSREKKERFSLILESASTNQTSMYLCASSLFGGNEKLFFGSGTQLSVL.

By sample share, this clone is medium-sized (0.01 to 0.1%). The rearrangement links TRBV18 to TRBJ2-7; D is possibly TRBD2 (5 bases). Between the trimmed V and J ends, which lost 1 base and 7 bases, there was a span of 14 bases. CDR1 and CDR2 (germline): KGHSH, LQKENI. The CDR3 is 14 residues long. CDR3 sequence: CASSPRGYFGEQYF. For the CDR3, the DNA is TGTGCCAGCTCACCACGCGGGTATTTTGGGGAGCAGTACTTC.

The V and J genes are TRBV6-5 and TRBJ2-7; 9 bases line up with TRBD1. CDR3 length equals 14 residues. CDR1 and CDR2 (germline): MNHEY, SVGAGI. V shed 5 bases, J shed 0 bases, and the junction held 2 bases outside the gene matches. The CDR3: CASSLTGGSYEQYF. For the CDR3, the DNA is TGTGCCAGCAGTCTGACAGGGGGCTCCTACGAGCAGTACTTC.

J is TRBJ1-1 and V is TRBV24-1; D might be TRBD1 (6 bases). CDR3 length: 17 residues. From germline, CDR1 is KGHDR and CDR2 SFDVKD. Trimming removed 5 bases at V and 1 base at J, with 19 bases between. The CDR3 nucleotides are TGTGCCACCAGTGGCAATCCCAATAGGGGGAAGAACACTGAAGCTTTCTTT. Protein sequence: CATSGNPNRGKNTEAFF.